One and the same sample provided the 10 T cell receptor beta chains below, sequenced in a study of blood T cell repertoires in COVID-19. Sequencing was performed with immunoSEQ multiplex PCR; in TCRdb, only in-frame clones are kept and a portion is missing. The sample consists of some 170,000 clones, 87% of them appearing once. Sequencing input: peripheral blood. The receptor set was obtained from a woman in her 50s with acute or convalescent COVID-19.

The CDR3 DNA is TGTGCCAGCAGCTTCGCTACAGGCAATCGGGACTTGTATAATTCACCCCTCCACTTT. Protein product: CASSFATGNRDLYNSPLHF. The chain has TRBV5-4 and TRBJ1-6, with D perhaps TRBD1 (5 bases). The CDR3 extends over 19 amino acids. Germline-derived CDR1 and CDR2 are SGHNT and YYREEE (reference sequence). V was pared by 2 bases and J by 4 bases, with 22 bases between.

CDR3 region: CASSPGTHEPLDTQYF. CDR3 coding DNA: TGCGCCAGCAGCCCAGGGACACACGAACCTTTAGATACGCAGTATTTT. The rearrangement links TRBV4-1 to TRBJ2-3; weak D call: TRBD1 (6 bases). The CDR3 loop spans 16 amino acids. The V end lost 4 bases, the J end lost 5 bases, and 19 bases lay between the germline ends. Germline CDR1 is MGHRA and CDR2 is YSYEKL.

The V gene is TRBV29-1, the J gene TRBJ2-3; the D gene is possibly TRBD2 (5 bases). Germline V CDR1 and CDR2: SQVTM, ANQGSEA. This CDR3 has 13 residues. The germline V and J ends were trimmed by 2 bases and 4 bases, with 10 bases remaining between them. CDR3 DNA sequence: TGCAGCGTTGAACAGAGGACTCCAGATACGCAGTATTTT. Translated: CSVEQRTPDTQYF.

The chain employs TRBV12-3 or TRBV12-4 and TRBJ1-2; 8 bases are a match to TRBD1. The CDR3 runs 13 residues. The V segment lost 7 bases and the J segment 5 bases; nucleotides outside the gene matches: 6. CDR3 in DNA: TGTGCCAGCACAGACAGGGGATTGTATGGCTACACCTTC. It encodes CASTDRGLYGYTF.

Ten or more counts support this clone. The chain recombines TRBV4-2 with TRBJ2-5, with TRBD2 matching over 10 bases. Germline V gene sequence: CDR1 LGHNA, CDR2 YNFKEQ. J gave up 5 bases and V 0 bases, and 6 bases lay outside the gene matches. The CDR3 contains 16 residues. CDR3 residues: CASSQESGGAWETQYF. The CDR3 DNA follows: TGTGCCAGCAGCCAAGAGAGCGGGGGGGCCTGGGAGACCCAGTACTTC.

The chain employs TRBV30 and TRBJ2-7, with 10 bases lining up with TRBD1. The germline gives CDR1 GTSNPN, CDR2 SVGIG (reference sequence). J lost 1 base, V lost 7 bases, and 1 base had no gene match. The CDR3 is made up of 12 amino acids. This CDR3 reads CASDRGSYEQYF. The CDR3 coding sequence is TGTGCCTCGGACAGGGGGTCCTACGAGCAGTACTTC. Drawing the rest from reference TRBV30 and TRBJ2-7, the complete variable domain is SQTIHQWPATLVQPVGSPLSLECTVEGTSNPNLYWYRQAAGRGLQLLFYSVGIGQISSEVPQNLSASRPQDRQFILSSKKLLLSDSGFYLCASDRGSYEQYFGPGTRLTVT.

This chain links TRBV6-5 with TRBJ2-3; no firm D call. This CDR3 region has 13 residues. The germline gives CDR1 MNHEY, CDR2 SVGAGI. V was pared by 4 bases and J by 2 bases, with 7 bases between. The CDR3 spells CASSFANTDTQYF. The DNA of the CDR3 is TGTGCCAGCAGTTTCGCGAACACAGATACGCAGTATTTT.

The chain uses TRBV3-1 (or the pseudogene TRBV3-2) and TRBJ1-5, with D possibly TRBD1 on 6 matching bases. The CDR3 sequence is 14 residues long. Germline CDR1 LGHDT, CDR2 YNNKEL (reference sequence). V was clipped by 3 bases and J by 1 base, with 7 bases between them. The CDR3 reads CASSHGQSNQPQHF. The CDR3 region has the DNA TGTGCCAGCAGCCATGGACAGAGCAATCAGCCCCAGCATTTT.

The chain employs TRBV5-1 and TRBJ2-7; 8 bases match TRBD1. CDR1 and CDR2 from the germline V gene are SGHRS and YFSETQ. The CDR3 totals 15 residues. J lost 2 bases, V lost 3 bases, and 7 bases had no gene match. The CDR3 DNA follows: TGCGCCAGCAGCTGGGGACAGGCAAAAACCTACGAGCAGTACTTC. This encodes CASSWGQAKTYEQYF.

V gene TRBV3-1 (or the pseudogene TRBV3-2) combines with J gene TRBJ1-3; D is unclear. The germline CDR1 and CDR2 sequences are LGHDT and YNNKEL (reference sequence). The CDR3 consists of 17 residues. V lost 1 base to trimming and J lost 2 bases, with 15 bases between them. The CDR3 DNA reads TGTGCCAGCAGCCAAGTTGATGAGGGCTGGGCTGGAAACACCATATATTTT. Encoded protein: CASSQVDEGWAGNTIYF.